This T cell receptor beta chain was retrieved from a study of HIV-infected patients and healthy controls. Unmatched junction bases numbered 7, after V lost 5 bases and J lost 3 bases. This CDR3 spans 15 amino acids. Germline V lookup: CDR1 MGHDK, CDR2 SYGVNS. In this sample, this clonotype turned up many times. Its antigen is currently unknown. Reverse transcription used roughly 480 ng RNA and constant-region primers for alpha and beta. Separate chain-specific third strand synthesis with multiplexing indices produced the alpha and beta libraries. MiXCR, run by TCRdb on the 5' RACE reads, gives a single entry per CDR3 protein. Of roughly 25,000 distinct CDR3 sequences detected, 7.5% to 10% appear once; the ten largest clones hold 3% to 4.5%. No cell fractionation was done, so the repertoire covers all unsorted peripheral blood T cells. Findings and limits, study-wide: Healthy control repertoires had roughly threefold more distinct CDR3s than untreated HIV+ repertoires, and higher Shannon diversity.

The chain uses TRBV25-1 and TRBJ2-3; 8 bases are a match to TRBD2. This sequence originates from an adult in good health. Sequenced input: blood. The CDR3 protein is CASSPPGGGTDTQYF. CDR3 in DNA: TGTGCCAGCAGTCCTCCTGGCGGGGGGACAGATACGCAGTATTTT. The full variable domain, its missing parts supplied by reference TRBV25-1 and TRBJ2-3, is EADIYQTPRYLVIGTGKKITLECSQTMGHDKMYWYQQDPGMELHLIHYSYGVNSTEKGDLSSESTVSRIRTEHFPLTLESARPSHTSQYLCASSPPGGGTDTQYFGPGTRLTVL.